The rows below give T cell receptor beta chains drawn from one sample of a study of beta chain features in type 1 diabetes. The protocol was immunoSEQ multiplex PCR, while the TCRdb copy is restricted to in-frame clones and leaves out a portion. The sample consists of 130,000 to 150,000 clones, around 51% of them appearing once. The sequencing sample was made of Tregs from blood. The receptors shown here come from a man younger than 35 in good health. Each CDR3 is given with its conserved first and last residue. A D gene is named only where the DNA matches it firmly. Size tells how often a clone was seen (once, few, many) or the class of an expanded clone, and some rows leave it out.

cdr3_aa cdr3_nt v_call d_call clone_size j_call cdr3_length
CAVGPGGETQYF TGTGCCGTTGGCCCTGGTGGCGAGACCCAGTACTTC TRBV9 NA once TRBJ2-5 12
CASSSTGWGETQYF TGCGCCAGCAGCTCGACAGGTTGGGGAGAGACCCAGTACTTC TRBV5-1 NA few TRBJ2-5 14
CASTKGSYEQYF TGTGCCAGCACTAAAGGGAGCTACGAGCAGTACTTC TRBV7-2 NA NA TRBJ2-7 12
CASSFGGGQETQYF TGCGCCAGCAGCTTCGGGGGGGGCCAAGAGACCCAGTACTTC TRBV5-1 TRBD2 NA TRBJ2-5 14
CASSYSGGANTEAFF TGTGCCAGCAGTTACTCGGGCGGGGCGAACACTGAAGCTTTCTTT TRBV6-5 NA NA TRBJ1-1 15
CASRLLTNTGELFF TGTGCCAGCAGGTTGCTAACGAACACCGGGGAGCTGTTTTTT TRBV14 NA few TRBJ2-2 14
CASSLQVYNEQFF TGTGCCAGCAGCTTGCAGGTTTACAATGAGCAGTTCTTC TRBV7-3 NA few TRBJ2-1 13
CASSHMTWTGIYEQYF TGCGCCAGCAGCCACATGACCTGGACAGGGATATACGAGCAGTACTTC TRBV5-1 TRBD1 few TRBJ2-7 16
CASSSISGGAAGETQYF TGTGCCAGCAGCTCCATCTCGGGAGGGGCTGCGGGTGAGACCCAGTACTTC TRBV7-9 TRBD2 few TRBJ2-5 17
CSAHRGMNTEAFF TGCAGCGCCCACAGGGGTATGAACACTGAAGCTTTCTTT TRBV29-1 TRBD1 NA TRBJ1-1 13
CASSQDLAGGYYEQYF TGCGCCAGCAGCCAAGATCTAGCGGGGGGTTACTACGAGCAGTACTTC TRBV4-3 TRBD2 few TRBJ2-7 16
CAAGGGLYNEQFF TGTGCCGCCGGGGGGGGGCTCTACAATGAGCAGTTCTTC TRBV10-3 TRBD2 NA TRBJ2-1 13
CSVGTANYGYTF TGCAGCGTTGGGACAGCTAACTATGGCTACACCTTC TRBV29-1 NA NA TRBJ1-2 12
CASSLRRTSGANVLTF TGTGCCAGCAGCTTAAGGAGGACCTCTGGGGCCAACGTCCTGACTTTC TRBV7-9 NA NA TRBJ2-6 16
CATQSWDRGRGANVLTF TGCGCCACCCAATCCTGGGACAGGGGGCGAGGGGCCAACGTCCTGACTTTC TRBV10-2 TRBD1 NA TRBJ2-6 17
CASSLLGGGGQVVNEQFF TGCGCCAGCAGCCTGCTCGGTGGTGGGGGCCAGGTTGTAAATGAGCAGTTCTTC TRBV10-2 NA NA TRBJ2-1 18
CASSLPGGRFHEQYF TGTGCCAGCAGTCTCCCCGGCGGGAGGTTCCACGAGCAGTACTTC TRBV28 TRBD2 NA TRBJ2-7 15
CASSPQGAGTEAFF TGTGCCAGCAGCCCACAGGGGGCAGGGACTGAAGCTTTCTTT TRBV6-6 TRBD1 once TRBJ1-1 14
CASSRQGGGGELFF TGTGCCAGCAGTCGACAGGGGGGTGGCGGGGAGCTGTTTTTT TRBV6-1 TRBD1 once TRBJ2-2 14
CSGGGLTGEGYNEQFF TGCAGCGGGGGAGGACTAACAGGGGAAGGCTACAATGAGCAGTTCTTC TRBV29-1 NA few TRBJ2-1 16
CASSLVGGPAPNLRGYTF TGTGCCAGCAGCTTGGTTGGTGGGCCTGCCCCGAATCTTCGCGGCTACACCTTC TRBV5-5 NA NA TRBJ1-2 18
CASRIGTHYGYTF TGTGCCAGCAGAATCGGGACACACTATGGCTACACCTTC TRBV6-1 NA few TRBJ1-2 13
CASSLSGRDGEQYF TGTGCCAGCAGCTTATCTGGGAGAGATGGCGAGCAGTACTTC TRBV7-3 NA NA TRBJ2-7 14
CASSREENTEAFF TGTGCCAGCAGTAGGGAGGAGAACACTGAAGCTTTCTTT TRBV4-2 NA NA TRBJ1-1 13
CASSPFGTEAFF TGTGCCAGCAGCCCCTTCGGGACTGAAGCTTTCTTT TRBV25-1 NA NA TRBJ1-1 12
CASSFYGFAANEQFF TGTGCCAGCAGTTTTTACGGGTTCGCTGCCAATGAGCAGTTCTTC TRBV28 NA NA TRBJ2-1 15
CASSVARGEQFF TGTGCCAGCAGCGTAGCTAGGGGTGAGCAGTTCTTC TRBV9 NA few TRBJ2-1 12
CATSTRRTKLAHSYEQYF TGTGCCACCAGCACCCGACGAACCAAACTAGCGCACAGCTACGAGCAGTACTTC TRBV15 TRBD2 NA TRBJ2-7 18
CASSEGTALIYGYTF TGTGCCAGCAGTGAGGGGACAGCACTGATCTATGGCTACACCTTC TRBV2 TRBD1 NA TRBJ1-2 15
CASSSRGGLAGDEQFF TGTGCCAGTAGTTCCAGAGGTGGACTAGCGGGAGATGAGCAGTTCTTC TRBV19 TRBD2 NA TRBJ2-1 16
CASSATGGGYGEQFF TGTGCCAGCAGTGCAACAGGGGGAGGTTATGGTGAGCAGTTCTTC TRBV6-5 TRBD1 NA TRBJ2-1 15
CASSVARQTRGANVLTF TGTGCCAGCAGCGTAGCCCGACAGACGAGGGGGGCCAACGTCCTGACTTTC TRBV9 NA NA TRBJ2-6 17
CAISESPGNQPQHF TGTGCCATCAGTGAGTCGCCCGGGAATCAGCCCCAGCATTTT TRBV10-3 NA NA TRBJ1-5 14
CASSLVVQREEETQYF TGTGCCAGCAGCTTGGTAGTCCAGCGGGAGGAGGAGACCCAGTACTTC TRBV5-6 TRBD2 few TRBJ2-5 16
CASSLGGQGVWQPQHF TGTGCCAGCAGCTTAGGCGGCCAGGGGGTATGGCAGCCCCAGCATTTT TRBV7-8 TRBD1 NA TRBJ1-5 16
CASSVYMNTEAFF TGTGCCAGCAGTGTGTACATGAACACTGAAGCTTTCTTT TRBV2 NA NA TRBJ1-1 13
CAILGQGNTEAFF TGTGCCATCCTGGGGCAGGGGAACACTGAAGCTTTCTTT TRBV10-3 NA few TRBJ1-1 13
CAGSFPISLRDPRGYTF TGTGCCGGCAGTTTCCCGATCTCCCTCAGGGATCCTAGGGGCTACACCTTC TRBV28 NA NA TRBJ1-2 17
CASSSDRDFPEAFF TGTGCCAGTAGTTCCGACAGGGATTTTCCTGAAGCTTTCTTT TRBV19 TRBD1 few TRBJ1-1 14
CSVFSSNYGYTF TGCAGCGTTTTTAGCAGCAACTATGGCTACACCTTC TRBV29-1 NA few TRBJ1-2 12
CASRSYPSATGGRNEKLFF TGTGCCAGCAGATCATACCCTTCCGCGACAGGGGGCAGGAATGAAAAACTGTTTTTT TRBV28 TRBD1 NA TRBJ1-4 19
CAWSVRGSGANVLTF TGTGCCTGGAGTGTACGGGGCTCTGGGGCCAACGTCCTGACTTTC TRBV30 NA once TRBJ2-6 15
CASSFTGPTGELFF TGTGCCAGCAGTTTCACAGGGCCCACCGGGGAGCTGTTTTTT TRBV27 NA NA TRBJ2-2 14
CASSLAVGSGLVSYEQYF TGTGCCAGCAGCTTAGCGGTGGGTAGCGGATTAGTCTCCTACGAGCAGTACTTC TRBV7-9 NA NA TRBJ2-7 18
CASSWTSGRTGELFF TGTGCCAGCAGCTGGACTAGCGGGAGGACCGGGGAGCTGTTTTTT TRBV7-8 TRBD2 few TRBJ2-2 15
CASSLEWVNTGELFF TGTGCCAGCAGTTTGGAGTGGGTGAACACCGGGGAGCTGTTTTTT TRBV27 NA NA TRBJ2-2 15